The T cell receptor beta chain under discussion was sequenced for a study of T cells in Graves' hyperthyroidism and ophthalmopathy. Study observations and caveats: Also found in blood were most expanded thyroid clonotypes above 0.001.

V was clipped by 4 bases and J by 1 base, with 13 bases between them. Germline CDR1 MNHNS, CDR2 SASEGT. The length of the CDR3 is 15 residues. Template material for amplifying TCR beta CDR3 regions consisted of RNA transcripts. First-round RT-PCR targeting the TCR CDR3 was performed with the HTBI primer set. TCRdb ran MiXCR on the multiplex PCR reads and lists one entry per CDR3 protein. Of roughly 250,000 distinct CDR3 sequences in the sample, around 15% are singletons; the top ten hold less than 35%. This clonotype was observed many times. What it binds is unknown. Disease lasting under 3 months, a NOSPECS grade of at least 4, and a Clinical Activity Score of at least 3 were features of the ophthalmopathy patients. Each diagnosis drew on symptoms, thyroxine, TRAb, thyroid ultrasound and orbital computed tomography findings.

The V and J genes are TRBV6-1 and TRBJ1-1, with D hard to call. This sequence was found in a young woman with Graves' ophthalmopathy. The sequenced sample consisted of blood. The chain's CDR3 is CASSGRNRPNTEAFF. CDR3 DNA: TGTGCCAGCAGTGGACGGAACCGGCCGAACACTGAAGCTTTCTTT.